Listed below are T cell receptor beta chains from one sample, sequenced in a study of cytomegalovirus exposure and HLA in healthy donors. TCRdb's copy holds only in-frame clones and misses some; the assay was immunoSEQ multiplex PCR. There are under 110,000 clones in the sample; approximately 89% occur only once, and about 3.8% lies in the top ten. Sequencing input: PBMCs. The receptor source for this set is a man in his thirties or forties in good health and CMV-seronegative. CDR3s include the opening cysteine and the closing phenylalanine or tryptophan.

v_call: TRBV4-1; cdr3_aa: CASSQGLAGAEQYF
v_call: TRBV10-3; cdr3_aa: CAIRQGTDEQYF
v_call: TRBV21-1; cdr3_aa: CASSTETSGGFYEQYF
v_call: TRBV30; cdr3_aa: CAFRGQAYYGYTF
v_call: TRBV6-1; cdr3_aa: CASRDRAVQPQHF
v_call: TRBV6-1; cdr3_aa: CASSGGGELFF
v_call: TRBV13; cdr3_aa: CASSLGRSNYEQYF
v_call: TRBV28; cdr3_aa: CASSRPGLADTTMQQFF
v_call: TRBV25-1; cdr3_aa: CASKRERGNTGELFF
v_call: TRBV4-1; cdr3_aa: CASSQRTGGNQPQHF
v_call: TRBV7-9; cdr3_aa: CASSLVSREETQYF
v_call: TRBV6-1; cdr3_aa: CASSEFRRVNSLNSYEQYF
v_call: TRBV6-1; cdr3_aa: CASIKTTGNNQPQHF
v_call: TRBV7-3; cdr3_aa: CASSLTPGQLSTDTQYF
v_call: TRBV30; cdr3_aa: CAWTWTVNTEAFF
v_call: TRBV6-1; cdr3_aa: CASSESIGGSSLVQYF
v_call: TRBV2; cdr3_aa: CASSDVGWRDSDEQFF
v_call: TRBV7-2; cdr3_aa: CASSRTGLANEKLFF
v_call: TRBV5-6; cdr3_aa: CASSLASQYSNQPQHF
v_call: TRBV7-8; cdr3_aa: CASSPTISQETQYF
v_call: TRBV5-1; cdr3_aa: CASTGGGETQYF
v_call: TRBV6-1; cdr3_aa: CASSSRTGNNYGYTF
v_call: TRBV2; cdr3_aa: CASSSYGTGVEGSPLHF
v_call: TRBV11-2; cdr3_aa: CASSTGTGNYGYTF
v_call: TRBV9; cdr3_aa: CASSVGPRANTGELFF
v_call: TRBV6-1; cdr3_aa: CASSHLLGAYEQYF
v_call: TRBV13; cdr3_aa: CASSPPASGSTDTQYF
v_call: TRBV4-3; cdr3_aa: CASSQDTGFYGYTF
v_call: TRBV6-7; cdr3_aa: CATLLRLAGGDSYNEQFF
v_call: TRBV5-1; cdr3_aa: CASSRSGGPRYEQYF
v_call: TRBV5-1; cdr3_aa: CASSHSENTEAFF
v_call: TRBV28; cdr3_aa: CASRLQGVSYEQYF
v_call: TRBV5-1; cdr3_aa: CASSLTSGGGFSYNEQFF
v_call: TRBV13; cdr3_aa: CASSYLTPGESSYNEQFF
v_call: TRBV10-3; cdr3_aa: CAISEVRDRVDYGYTF
v_call: TRBV27; cdr3_aa: CASSLRPSSGGTSYEQYF
v_call: TRBV7-8; cdr3_aa: CASSSRTSGGLNTGELFF
v_call: TRBV5-5; cdr3_aa: CASSSQGSSYNSPLHF
v_call: TRBV18; cdr3_aa: CASSPGQGGSYEQYF
v_call: TRBV15; cdr3_aa: CATSTTENTEAFF
v_call: TRBV2; cdr3_aa: CASSEGQSSYEQYF
v_call: TRBV6-5; cdr3_aa: CASRKGQGRQAFF
v_call: TRBV19; cdr3_aa: CASSTDPEGEAFF
v_call: TRBV6-4; cdr3_aa: CASSAGGGPTDTQYF
v_call: TRBV5-5; cdr3_aa: CASSFRWSETGNQPQHF
v_call: TRBV7-2; cdr3_aa: CASSLYVDGLAGYQETQYF
v_call: TRBV19; cdr3_aa: CASTPDRGGSPLHF
v_call: TRBV28; cdr3_aa: CASRGTGGYEQYF
v_call: TRBV19; cdr3_aa: CASTADSRLTFGYTF
v_call: TRBV6-5; cdr3_aa: CASSRGPRNGYTF
v_call: TRBV15; cdr3_aa: CATSRDLAGAGELFF
v_call: TRBV28; cdr3_aa: CASSLRGLSQPQHF
v_call: TRBV5-1; cdr3_aa: CASRAGNTGELFF
v_call: TRBV18; cdr3_aa: CASSHYAQSEPLHF
v_call: TRBV28; cdr3_aa: CASSFPRAYGYTF
v_call: TRBV30; cdr3_aa: CAWSHHRGYSGNTIYF
v_call: TRBV19; cdr3_aa: CASTAKGGRNTGELFF
v_call: TRBV4-3; cdr3_aa: CASSPEAGASLLQYF
v_call: TRBV6-6; cdr3_aa: CASRELAGGGDTQYF
v_call: TRBV7-3; cdr3_aa: CASSLNGWDREDNEQFF